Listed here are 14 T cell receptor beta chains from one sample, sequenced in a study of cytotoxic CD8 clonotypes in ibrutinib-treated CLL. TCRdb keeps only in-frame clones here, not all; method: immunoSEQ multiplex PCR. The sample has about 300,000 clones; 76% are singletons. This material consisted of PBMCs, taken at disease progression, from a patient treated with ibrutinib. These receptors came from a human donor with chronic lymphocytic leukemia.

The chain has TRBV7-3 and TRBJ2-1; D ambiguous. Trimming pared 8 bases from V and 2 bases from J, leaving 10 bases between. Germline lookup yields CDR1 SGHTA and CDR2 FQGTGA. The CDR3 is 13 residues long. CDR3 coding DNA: TGTGCCAGCTCGGCGGAAGCCTACAATGAGCAGTTCTTC. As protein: CASSAEAYNEQFF.

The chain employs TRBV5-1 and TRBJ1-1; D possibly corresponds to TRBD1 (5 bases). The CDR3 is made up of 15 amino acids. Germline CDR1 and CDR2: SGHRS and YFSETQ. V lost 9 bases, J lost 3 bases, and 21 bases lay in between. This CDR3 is CATTPGGGLDTEAFF. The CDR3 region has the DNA TGCGCCACCACCCCCGGGGGGGGGTTGGACACTGAAGCTTTCTTT.

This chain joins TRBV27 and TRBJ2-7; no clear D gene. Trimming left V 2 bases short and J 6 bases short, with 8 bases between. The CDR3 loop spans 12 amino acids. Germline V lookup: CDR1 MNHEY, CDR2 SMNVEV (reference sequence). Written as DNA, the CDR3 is TGTGCCAGCAGTTTAACGGGTAGCGAGCAGTACTTC. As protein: CASSLTGSEQYF.

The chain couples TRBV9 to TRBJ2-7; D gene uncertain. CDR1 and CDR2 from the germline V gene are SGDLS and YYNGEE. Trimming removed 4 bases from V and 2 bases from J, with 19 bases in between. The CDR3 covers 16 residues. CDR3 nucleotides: TGTGCCAGCAGCTTAACGACCGGGTTCGGTCCCTACGAGCAGTACTTC. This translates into CASSLTTGFGPYEQYF.

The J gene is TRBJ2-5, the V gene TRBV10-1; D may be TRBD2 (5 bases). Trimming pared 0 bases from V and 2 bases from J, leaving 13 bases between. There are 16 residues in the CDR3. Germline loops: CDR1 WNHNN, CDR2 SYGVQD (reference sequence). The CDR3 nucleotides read TGCGCCAGCAGTGAGTCGGTAGGAGGCGGACAAGAGACCCAGTACTTC. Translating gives CASSESVGGGQETQYF.

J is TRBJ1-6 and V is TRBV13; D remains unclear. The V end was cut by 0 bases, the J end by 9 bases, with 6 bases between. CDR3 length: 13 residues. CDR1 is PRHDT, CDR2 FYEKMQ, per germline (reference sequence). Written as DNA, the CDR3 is TGTGCCAGCAGCTTAGGGGGCCCTTCACCCCTCCACTTT. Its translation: CASSLGGPSPLHF. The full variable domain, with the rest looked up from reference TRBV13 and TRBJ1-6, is AAGVIQSPRHLIKEKRETATLKCYPIPRHDTVYWYQQGPGQDPQFLISFYEKMQSDKGSIPDRFSAQQFSDYHSELNMSSLELGDSALYFCASSLGGPSPLHFGNGTRLTVT.

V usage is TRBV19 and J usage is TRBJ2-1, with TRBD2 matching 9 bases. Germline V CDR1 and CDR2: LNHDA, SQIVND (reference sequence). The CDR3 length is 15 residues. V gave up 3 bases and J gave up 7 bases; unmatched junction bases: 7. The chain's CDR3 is CASSIDLAGWNEQFF. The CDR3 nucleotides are TGTGCCAGTAGTATTGACCTAGCGGGGTGGAATGAGCAGTTCTTC.

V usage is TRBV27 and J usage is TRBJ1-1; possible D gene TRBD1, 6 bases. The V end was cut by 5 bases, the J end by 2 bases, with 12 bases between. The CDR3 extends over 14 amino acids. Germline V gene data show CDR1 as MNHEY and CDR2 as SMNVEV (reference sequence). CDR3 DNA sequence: TGTGCCAGCAGTCGGGGGCCGGGAAACACTGAAGCTTTCTTT. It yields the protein CASSRGPGNTEAFF.

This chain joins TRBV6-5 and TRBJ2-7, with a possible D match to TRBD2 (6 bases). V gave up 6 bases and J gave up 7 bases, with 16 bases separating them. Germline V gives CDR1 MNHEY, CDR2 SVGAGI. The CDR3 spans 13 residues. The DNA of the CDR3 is TGTGCCAGCAGAAAGGGACTCGGTAGAGAGCAGTACTTC. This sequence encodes CASRKGLGREQYF.

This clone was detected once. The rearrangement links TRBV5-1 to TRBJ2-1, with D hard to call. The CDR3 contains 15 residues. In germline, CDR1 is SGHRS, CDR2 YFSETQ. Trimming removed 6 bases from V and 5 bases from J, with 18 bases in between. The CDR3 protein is CASNSALVSDNEQFF. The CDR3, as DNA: TGCGCCAGCAACTCCGCCCTAGTCTCGGACAATGAGCAGTTCTTC.

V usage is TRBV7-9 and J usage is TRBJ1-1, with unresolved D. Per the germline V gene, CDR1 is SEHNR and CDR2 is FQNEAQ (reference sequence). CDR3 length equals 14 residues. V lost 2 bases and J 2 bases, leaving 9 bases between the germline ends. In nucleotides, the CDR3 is TGTGCCAGCAGCTTATTTGACGGTAACACTGAAGCTTTCTTT. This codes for CASSLFDGNTEAFF.

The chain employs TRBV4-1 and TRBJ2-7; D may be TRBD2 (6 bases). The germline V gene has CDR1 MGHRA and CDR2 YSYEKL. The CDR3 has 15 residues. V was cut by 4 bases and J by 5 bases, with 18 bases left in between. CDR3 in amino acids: CASSLLQPGGDEQYF. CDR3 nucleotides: TGCGCCAGCAGCCTTCTTCAACCGGGCGGGGACGAGCAGTACTTC.

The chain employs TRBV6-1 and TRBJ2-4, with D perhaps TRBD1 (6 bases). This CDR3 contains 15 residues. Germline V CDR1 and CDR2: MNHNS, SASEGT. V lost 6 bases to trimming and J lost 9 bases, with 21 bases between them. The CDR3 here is CASRTGWGRGGIQYF. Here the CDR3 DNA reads TGTGCCAGCAGGACGGGGTGGGGCCGAGGGGGCATTCAGTACTTC.

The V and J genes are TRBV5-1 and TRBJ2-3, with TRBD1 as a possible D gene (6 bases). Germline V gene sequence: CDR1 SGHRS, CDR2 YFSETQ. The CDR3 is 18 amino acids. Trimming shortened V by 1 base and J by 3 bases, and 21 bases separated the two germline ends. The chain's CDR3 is CASSLTIPTGIGTDTQYF. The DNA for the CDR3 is TGCGCCAGCAGCTTGACGATACCTACAGGGATTGGTACAGATACGCAGTATTTT.